This is a list of T cell receptor beta chains from one sample in a study of read filtering for tumor transcriptome and immune sequencing. TCRdb processed the reads anew with MiXCR; each CDR3 protein has one entry. Of approximately 140,000 distinct CDR3 sequences listed, around 13% are singletons. Sequencing used a population of CD138-negative cells sorted from bone marrow. The receptors were gathered from a donor aged 40 or older with multiple myeloma. Each CDR3 is given with its conserved first and last residue. Fields, in order: V gene, CDR3 protein.

TRBV10-3,CAIRGLAGNNEQFF
TRBV10-3,CAISGTSGIYNEQFF
TRBV13,CASTHHIGVKIF
TRBV7-8,CASSLRGAGNQPQHF
TRBV6-5,CASTIPGGGDTQYF
TRBV10-3,CAISESPNIQYF
TRBV12-3/TRBV12-4,CASTPHEARIAGELFF
TRBV6-1,CASRGPPSISGELFF
TRBV6-2/TRBV6-3,CASSKPRDYPKLDGETQYF
TRBV7-9,CASSTPPRSDTQYF
TRBV29-1,CSVERHAGDTQYF
TRBV6-5,CASSYYSGSDEQFF
TRBV6-2/TRBV6-3,CASTPGLENTEAFF
TRBV12-5,CASGPPPRGAWGYGYTF
TRBV27,CASSLSTGHGYTF
TRBV18,CASSPMQSYNEQFF
TRBV3-1,CASSPRSYATNEKLFF
TRBV5-4,CASRTGTGTFNEQFF
TRBV3-1,CASSQTWPGIVDSPLHF
TRBV29-1,CSVLTELNQPQHF
TRBV5-1,CASGYRQGASYEQYF
TRBV6-5,CASSSPRVVSYEQYF
TRBV7-9,CASSLALENYEQYF
TRBV12-3/TRBV12-4,CASSLQGAGYEQYF
TRBV7-8,CASTPYRVGGAYEQYF
TRBV19,CASSFSGNYNEQFF
TRBV4-2,CASSQETRGDTIYF
TRBV25-1,CASSDSDVYEQYF
TRBV7-9,CASSSLDSLNEQFF
TRBV29-1,CSVGKGYNEQFF
TRBV7-8,CASSFRTDYTEAFF
TRBV20-1,CSARGTGVQETQYF
TRBV19,CASSIGFAIAYEQYF
TRBV5-1,CASSLQGAGLNTEAFF
TRBV7-9,CASSLGGVTNQPQHF
TRBV30,CAWSRVNEQFF
TRBV7-7,CASSSTGTSGETQYF
TRBV11-3,CASSPPGGAYEQFF
TRBV6-1,CASSPHTINEQFF
TRBV29-1,CSVAGRQETQYF
TRBV20-1,CSALPYGTGLYEQYF
TRBV28,CASGFTISGIAKNIQYF
TRBV29-1,CSVGVGGDTDTQYF
TRBV9,CASSVNPSKRARPDEQFF
TRBV4-3,CASSQDALEGGKGNSPLHF